These 17 T cell receptor beta chains came from one sample sequenced in a study of T-cell memory formation after mild COVID-19. TCRdb recomputed calls from the 5' RACE reads with MiXCR, one row per CDR3 protein. The data contain over 450,000 distinct CDR3 sequences, about a fifth of them singletons. Specimen: PBMCs or a T cell subset sorted from them (not recorded which). Receptor source: an adult woman who had mild COVID-19 (a few samples of this study predate the infection). Cell type and time point are not known.

This clonotype was detected a few times. This chain links TRBV20-1 with TRBJ2-2; D may match TRBD1 or TRBD2 (6 bases each). Per the germline V gene, CDR1 is DFQATT and CDR2 is SNEGSKA (reference sequence). The germline V and J ends were trimmed by 3 bases and 4 bases, with 21 bases remaining between them. This CDR3 has 17 amino acids. CDR3 loop: CSASLVGGRVGTGELFF. CDR3 nucleotide sequence: TGCAGTGCTAGCCTCGTCGGGGGCCGGGTGGGCACCGGGGAGCTGTTTTTT.

The genes are TRBV10-3 and TRBJ1-1; D is unclear. CDR1 and CDR2 (germline): ENHRY, SYGVKD. The CDR3 sequence is 15 residues long. V lost 2 bases and J 5 bases, leaving 15 bases between the germline ends. This CDR3 reads CAISERASLGTEAFF. DNA of the CDR3: TGTGCCATCAGTGAGAGGGCTAGTTTAGGGACTGAAGCTTTCTTT.

This clonotype was recorded at least ten times. The chain is built from TRBV6-2 or TRBV6-3 and TRBJ2-2; D gene unclear. In germline, CDR1 is MNHEY, CDR2 SVGEGT. This CDR3 contains 16 residues. V lost 2 bases and J 2 bases, leaving 12 bases between the germline ends. The CDR3 bases are TGTGCCAGCAGTTACCCGACGGAATCCAACACCGGGGAGCTGTTTTTT. Protein product: CASSYPTESNTGELFF.

This clonotype was detected only a few times. The chain couples TRBV5-1 to TRBJ2-7; D is perhaps TRBD2 (6 bases). Germline values: CDR1 SGHRS, CDR2 YFSETQ. Trimming stripped 4 bases from V and 4 bases from J, with 12 bases between. This CDR3 region has 13 residues. For the CDR3, the DNA is TGCGCCAGCAGCGCGAGCGGGCCTTACGAGCAGTACTTC. The encoded protein is CASSASGPYEQYF.

This clonotype occurred a few times. The gene calls are TRBV7-9 and TRBJ1-4; D is uncertain. V lost 5 bases and J 5 bases, leaving 9 bases between the germline ends. Germline CDR1 reads SEHNR; CDR2 reads FQNEAQ (reference sequence). This CDR3 contains 13 residues. Written as DNA, the CDR3 is TGTGCCAGCAGCCAAGGAGTCAATGAAAAACTGTTTTTT. Its translation: CASSQGVNEKLFF.

The chain couples TRBV4-2 to TRBJ2-5, with 11 bases aligning to TRBD2. In germline, CDR1 is LGHNA, CDR2 YNFKEQ. Trimming cost V 1 base and J 5 bases; bases outside gene matches: 12. The length of the CDR3 is 18 residues. The CDR3 coding sequence is TGTGCCAGCAGCCAAGGGATTCCTAGCGGGAGGACGGGGGAGACCCAGTACTTC. Its protein is CASSQGIPSGRTGETQYF.

The V call is TRBV7-2, the J call TRBJ2-3, with 9 bases lining up with TRBD2. Germline V CDR1 and CDR2: SGHTA, FQGNSA. The V and J ends lost 5 bases and 2 bases, in that order; junction bases with no gene match: 2. This CDR3 has 14 residues. The DNA of the CDR3 is TGTGCCAGCAGCCAGGGACTAGCCACAGATACGCAGTATTTT. Protein: CASSQGLATDTQYF.

In this sample, this clonotype turned up a few times. This rearrangement joins TRBV5-6 to TRBJ2-5, with D possibly TRBD2 on 5 matching bases. Trimming shortened V by 3 bases and J by 3 bases, and 12 bases separated the two germline ends. There are 14 residues in the CDR3. Germline V gene lookup returns CDR1 SGHDT and CDR2 YYEEEE. The CDR3 region is CASSSGPREETQYF. The CDR3 DNA reads TGTGCCAGCAGCTCCGGGCCGAGGGAAGAGACCCAGTACTTC.

The chain recombines TRBV24-1 with TRBJ2-1, with TRBD1 identical over 9 bases. The CDR3 has 17 amino acids. Germline loops: CDR1 KGHDR, CDR2 SFDVKD. With V trimmed by 1 base and J by 0 bases, 3 bases remained unmatched. The chain's CDR3 is CATSDLLTGGSYNEQFF. The CDR3, as DNA: TGTGCCACCAGTGATTTATTGACAGGGGGCTCCTACAATGAGCAGTTCTTC.

The rearrangement links TRBV20-1 to TRBJ2-1; a possible D gene is TRBD2 (6 bases). CDR1 and CDR2 from the germline V gene are DFQATT and SNEGSKA (reference sequence). Deletions cut 5 bases from V and 3 bases from J, with 14 bases between. The length of the CDR3 is 14 residues. CDR3 in DNA: TGCAGTGCTTATGACCGGGGAGGCTACAATGAGCAGTTCTTC. It specifies CSAYDRGGYNEQFF.

The rearrangement uses TRBV28 and TRBJ2-2; the D call may be TRBD1 or TRBD2 (5 bases each). Germline V gene lookup returns CDR1 MDHEN and CDR2 SYDVKM. The V end lost 3 bases, the J end lost 3 bases, and 14 bases lay between the germline ends. The length of the CDR3 is 16 residues. The CDR3 region has the DNA TGTGCCAGCAGTTTCGGGGCAGGAAAGTACACCGGGGAGCTGTTTTTT. Its translation is CASSFGAGKYTGELFF. The variable domain in full, completed from reference TRBV28 and TRBJ2-2, reads DVKVTQSSRYLVKRTGEKVFLECVQDMDHENMFWYRQDPGLGLRLIYFSYDVKMKEKGDIPEGYSVSREKKERFSLILESASTNQTSMYLCASSFGAGKYTGELFFGEGSRLTVL.

This clonotype occurred a few times. The chain couples TRBV12-3 or TRBV12-4 to TRBJ2-2; a possible D gene is TRBD2 (6 bases). This CDR3 region has 14 residues. Trimming took off 7 bases at V and 0 bases at J, with 9 bases between the two ends. In nucleotides, the CDR3 is TGTGCCAGCAAATGGGGGGCGAACACCGGGGAGCTGTTTTTT. Its translation: CASKWGANTGELFF.

This clonotype was seen a few times. The J gene is TRBJ2-3, the V gene TRBV9; TRBD2 matches at 8 bases. V lost 0 bases and J lost 1; bases outside the gene matches: 7. The V gene's germline CDR1 is SGDLS and CDR2 YYNGEE. The CDR3 is 17 amino acids. The CDR3 DNA sequence: TGTGCCAGCAGCGTAGCTACGGGAGCGGGAGGCACAGATACGCAGTATTTT. Its protein is CASSVATGAGGTDTQYF. The whole variable domain, filled in from reference TRBV9 and TRBJ2-3, reads DSGVTQTPKHLITATGQRVTLRCSPRSGDLSVYWYQQSLDQGLQFLIQYYNGEERAKGNILERFSAQQFPDLHSELNLSSLELGDSALYFCASSVATGAGGTDTQYFGPGTRLTVL.

V usage is TRBV5-1 and J usage is TRBJ2-7; TRBD2 might be the D (6 bases). The CDR3 is made up of 13 amino acids. Trimming removed 4 bases at V and 5 bases at J, with 13 bases between. The germline gives CDR1 SGHRS, CDR2 YFSETQ. CDR3 nucleotides: TGCGCCAGCAGCCCTGCGGGAAGGGACGAGCAGTACTTC. Its protein product is CASSPAGRDEQYF.

The chain couples TRBV12-3 or TRBV12-4 to TRBJ2-5; 8 bases align to TRBD2. V lost 5 bases to trimming and J lost 4 bases; unmatched junction nucleotides: 15. The CDR3 is 17 residues long. The DNA of the CDR3 is TGTGCCAGCAGTCTGGGACTAGTTTATGGAGAGGGAGAGACCCAGTACTTC. Protein sequence: CASSLGLVYGEGETQYF.

This clonotype was seen a few times. The chain employs TRBV14 and TRBJ2-6, with a possible D match to TRBD2 (6 bases). V dropped 1 base and J dropped 2 bases, with 15 bases sitting between them. Germline assignment: CDR1 SGHDN and CDR2 FVKESK. This CDR3 contains 18 residues. The CDR3 protein is CASSQVAGRLTGANVLTF. CDR3 nucleotides: TGTGCCAGCAGCCAAGTGGCGGGGAGATTAACTGGGGCCAACGTCCTGACTTTC.

The table lists this clonotype with many counts. The genes are TRBV7-8 and TRBJ1-2; 9 bases align to TRBD1. The CDR3 consists of 16 residues. Germline V CDR1 and CDR2: SGHVS, FQNEAQ. V shed 5 bases, J shed 2 bases, and the junction held 9 bases outside the gene matches. CDR3 in amino acids: CASSTWTGEGNYGYTF. The CDR3 DNA sequence: TGTGCCAGCAGCACATGGACAGGGGAGGGGAACTATGGCTACACCTTC.